Sequencing of this TCR beta chain was carried out in a study of T cell responses to AZD1222 COVID-19 vaccine. Overall study results and limits: Unmutated variant regions are reportedly targeted by nearly half of spike-specific TCRs. Sampling captured repertoires only after the peak T cell response.

With regard to this clone: Its antigen is as yet unknown.

The protocol was immunoSEQ multiplex PCR, while the TCRdb copy is restricted to in-frame clones and leaves out a portion. The sample yields 150,000 to 160,000 clones, about 89% seen once. Sample: peripheral blood, taken 28 days after the second AZD1222 dose. The source is an adult who received the AZD1222 COVID-19 vaccine.

The CDR3 sequence: CSASVRTNYGYTF. For the CDR3, the DNA is TGCAGTGCTAGTGTCAGGACTAACTATGGCTACACCTTC. This chain connects TRBV20-1 to TRBJ1-2; no reliable D call. CDR1 and CDR2 from the germline V gene are DFQATT and SNEGSKA (reference sequence). This CDR3 contains 13 residues. V shed 3 bases and J shed 0 bases, with 8 bases lying between them.